This T cell receptor (beta chain) was identified in a study of T-cell memory formation after mild COVID-19. This clonotype was counted between two and nine times. Its specificity is unknown. The CDR3 has 16 amino acids. The J segment lost 7 bases and the V segment lost 5 bases, leaving 10 bases of the junction unmatched. Germline lookup yields CDR1 SGHTA and CDR2 FQGTGA. In TCRdb, the 5' RACE reads were re-called with MiXCR into one record per CDR3 protein. Of about 340,000 distinct CDR3 sequences detected, 15% appear once; the ten largest clones hold approximately 20%. Findings and limits, study-wide: Those CD4+ clones that contracted were mainly in CM and EM (CD8+ ones in EMRA). The study found balanced CD4/CD8 in clones contracting day 15 to 85 and a CD4+ lean in later expanders. Memory from before infection featured some responding clones, which suggests cross-reactive memory joined.

This TCR came from a man in his late teens or twenties who had mild COVID-19 (a few samples of this study predate the infection). Cell type and time point are not known. The chain carries TRBV7-3 and TRBJ2-3; 12 bases line up with TRBD2. The specimen sequenced was PBMCs or a T cell subset sorted from them (not recorded which). The CDR3 bases are TGTGCCAGCAGCGCCCAAGCGACTAGCGGGGGTAATACGCAGTATTTT. It encodes CASSAQATSGGNTQYF.